This TCR beta chain originates from a study of blood T cell repertoires in COVID-19 (dated by TCRdb to about 2020). Regarding the research as a whole: The collaborator samples originated in the United States, Italy and Spain and spanned the acute and convalescent phases of COVID-19. Samples were obtained from the ongoing ImmuneRACE study (first 160 participants) and from about 1,300 subjects provided by 6 global collaborators. The dataset comprised deeply sampled blood TCRbeta repertoires from subjects exposed to, actively infected with, or recovered from COVID-19. The sample metadata nearly always contained a de-identified subject ID, COVID-19 status, age in years and sex. The prospective study material was composed of cDNA or gDNA derived from T cells, B-cell-depleted T cells, or PBMCs. The repertoires were released in a freely available public database meant as a resource for research on the immune response to SARS-CoV-2. Where available, HLA class I and class II types were taken from metadata supplied by the sample provider and were not determined by assay-based typing.

Beyond this particular receptor, the publication reports: The quantity of clinical and demographic metadata differed by source and by participant and was supplied without curation.

To note about this clone: Its antigen is unknown. No base qualities exist here, and no much larger clone lies one base off it.

TCRbeta CDR3 regions were amplified from genomic DNA by means of the immunoSEQ Assay, a bias-controlled multiplex PCR. The study's processing was this. Within the assay, amplification of reference gene primers was used to estimate how many nucleated cells each sample contained. To quantify the absolute abundance of each unique TCRbeta CDR3 rearrangement, sequence reads were collapsed and filtered. For each sample, productive Simpson clonality was calculated as the square root of Simpson's diversity index across productive rearrangements. TCRdb holds this immuneACCESS table with in-frame rearrangements only. Some clones are missing; in checked studies, unresolved V genes explain under half, and the rest has no known cause. The D gene and trimming were derived from the DNA, and the V and J assignments and clone size from that table. The sample table shows roughly 200,000 clones, and 85% to 90% are seen once. The top ten constitute 15% to 20% of the sample.

At one collaborating source in Seattle, patients were enrolled during active infection and were followed longitudinally through the course of disease. Whole blood was collected in K2EDTA tubes by collaborating institutions according to the institutions' own protocols. For TCRbeta analysis, collaborators shipped samples in one of three forms: frozen whole blood, isolated PBMCs, or DNA extracted from either of those sample types. The CDR3 starts with the cysteine, ends with the phenylalanine, and has 13 residues. Here the CDR3 DNA is all that survives: 39 bases in frame from base 1. CDR1 SNHLY and CDR2 FYNNEI are derived from the germline V gene. Relative to germline, V is 8 bases shorter and J is 0 bases shorter, with 8 bases between their ends.

Rearrangement joined TRBV2 to TRBJ2-1; no confident D gene assignment can be made. The sequence was collected from a person between 65 and 80 years old with COVID-19, enrolled during active disease. The specimen sequenced was peripheral blood. The sequence in DNA is TGTGCCAGCCTCACTGACTCCTACAATGAGCAGTTCTTC. Its product reads: CASLTDSYNEQFF.